A selection of T cell receptor beta chains follows, all from one sample in a study of cytomegalovirus exposure and HLA in healthy donors. Some clones are missing from TCRdb's copy, which holds only in-frame ones; the method was immunoSEQ multiplex PCR. The table for this sample gives about 51,000 clones. The specimen was PBMCs. These receptors originate from a female donor in good health and CMV-seronegative. Each CDR3 is given with its conserved first and last residue. Fields, in order: J gene, V gene, D gene, CDR3 DNA, CDR3 protein. A D gene is named only where the DNA matches it firmly.

>TRBJ2-7|TRBV9|.
TGTGCCAGCAGCACTAGTCAGTCCGAGCAGTACTTC
CASSTSQSEQYF
>TRBJ1-5|TRBV5-1|TRBD1
TGCGCCAGCAGAAGCGGGACAGGGGACCAGCCCCAGCATTTT
CASRSGTGDQPQHF
>TRBJ1-6|TRBV12-5|.
TGTGCTAGTGGTTTCGAGAGTTCACCCCTCCACTTT
CASGFESSPLHF
>TRBJ1-1|TRBV4-2|.
TGTGCCAGCAGCCGGTATACAGGTCCCAACACTGAAGCTTTCTTT
CASSRYTGPNTEAFF
>TRBJ2-3|TRBV7-7|.
TGTGCTAGCAGCTTAGACCTCAGAGATACGCAGTATTTT
CASSLDLRDTQYF
>TRBJ1-2|TRBV29-1|TRBD1
TGCAGCGTTGAAGTGGGGACAGGGGGCTATAGCTACACCTTC
CSVEVGTGGYSYTF
>TRBJ1-6|TRBV6-5|.
TGTGCCAGCAGTGATCCTCCGGCGGGTTCACCCCTCCACTTT
CASSDPPAGSPLHF
>TRBJ2-1|TRBV11-3|TRBD2
TGTGCCAGCACCCGACAAGCGGGAGTTGGGAATGAGCAGTTCTTC
CASTRQAGVGNEQFF
>TRBJ1-1|TRBV5-1|TRBD1
TGCGCCAGCAGCCCGGGCACCGACAGGGCCGGTGAAGCTTTCTTT
CASSPGTDRAGEAFF
>TRBJ2-7|TRBV6-5|TRBD1
TGTGCCAGCAGTTACGGACAGGGGGCTCGATACGAGCAGTACTTC
CASSYGQGARYEQYF
>TRBJ1-2|TRBV19|.
TGTGCCAGTAGTCTCGGACTCCCAAGCTATGGCTACACCTTC
CASSLGLPSYGYTF
>TRBJ2-4|TRBV12-5|.
TGTGCTAGTGGTCCCGAGATAGGGGTTCAGTACTTC
CASGPEIGVQYF
>TRBJ2-1|TRBV30|TRBD2
TGTGCCTGGATCTCAAGCGGGAGGTCCTACAATGAGCAGTTCTTC
CAWISSGRSYNEQFF
>TRBJ2-1|TRBV28|TRBD1
TGTGCCAGCAGTCCGGACAGGAGAAAAAATGAGCAGTTCTTC
CASSPDRRKNEQFF
>TRBJ1-1|TRBV5-1|TRBD1
TGCGCCAGCAGCTTCACAGGGGGGAACACTGAAGCTTTCTTT
CASSFTGGNTEAFF
>TRBJ2-7|TRBV27|TRBD2
TGTGCCAGCAGCCACTCCCGGGGGGGCTCCTACGAGCAGTACTTC
CASSHSRGGSYEQYF
>TRBJ1-1|TRBV5-6|.
TGTGCCAGCAGTGGGGGGTTGAATGAAGCTTTCTTT
CASSGGLNEAFF
>TRBJ1-6|TRBV9|.
TGTGCCAGCAGCGGGGGGGGGTTTGATTCACCCCTCCACTTT
CASSGGGFDSPLHF
>TRBJ1-2|TRBV28|TRBD1
TGTGCCAGCAGATCGGACAGGGGAATATATGGCTACACCTTC
CASRSDRGIYGYTF
>TRBJ1-5|TRBV7-3|.
TGTGCCAGCAGCTCCCGGGCAGGGAATCAGCCCCAGCATTTT
CASSSRAGNQPQHF
>TRBJ2-7|TRBV2|TRBD1
TGTGCCAGCAGCGCGGACAGGGGGGGCGAGCAGTACTTC
CASSADRGGEQYF
>TRBJ2-7|TRBV9|TRBD2
TGTGCCAGCAGCCCGGGACTAGGAGGGGTCTACGAGCAGTACTTC
CASSPGLGGVYEQYF
>TRBJ2-1|TRBV29-1|TRBD1
TGCAGCGTTGAACGGGACAGGGGTTACAATGAGCAGTTCTTC
CSVERDRGYNEQFF
>TRBJ2-7|TRBV6-5|.
TGTGCCAGCAGTTCGACAGCCTACGAGCAGTACTTC
CASSSTAYEQYF
>TRBJ2-7|TRBV11-1|.
TGTGCCAGCAGCTTCTACCCAGGGAATACCTACGAGCAGTACTTC
CASSFYPGNTYEQYF
>TRBJ2-7|TRBV6-1|.
TGTGCCAGCAGTGAAGCGAGTGGGAGTGCGTACTTC
CASSEASGSAYF
>TRBJ2-7|TRBV11-2|TRBD2
TGTGCCAGCAGCCGGGCCAGCGGGGGGGCGGCCTCCTACGAGCAGTACTTC
CASSRASGGAASYEQYF
>TRBJ2-3|TRBV30|.
TGTGCCTGGAGTGTATCCCTGCCGGCAGATACGCAGTATTTT
CAWSVSLPADTQYF
>TRBJ2-7|TRBV7-9|.
TGTGCCAGCAGCTTGGTGACTGGTCCCTACGAGCAGTACTTC
CASSLVTGPYEQYF
>TRBJ2-7|TRBV6-5|TRBD2
TGTGCCAGCAGACAGCGGGAGAAATCCGTCTACGAGCAGTACTTC
CASRQREKSVYEQYF
>TRBJ1-2|TRBV28|.
TGTGCCAGCAGCCCCGGAGGAGCAGCCCTACCCTATGGCTACACCTTC
CASSPGGAALPYGYTF
>TRBJ2-3|TRBV11-3|TRBD1
TGTGCCAGCAGCTTAGATCCCAGGTCGGCAGGGGGTCGGACGCAGTATTTT
CASSLDPRSAGGRTQYF
>TRBJ2-3|TRBV29-1|TRBD1
TGCAGCGTTGGAGCCGGGACAGGGGCCATGGTTGATACGCAGTATTTT
CSVGAGTGAMVDTQYF
>TRBJ1-6|TRBV4-3|TRBD1
TGCGCCAGCAGTCCCGGGACAGGGTTAAATTCACCCCTCCACTTT
CASSPGTGLNSPLHF
>TRBJ1-1|TRBV5-1|.
TGCGCCAGCAGGGGCCGTGAGAACACTGAAGCTTTCTTT
CASRGRENTEAFF
>TRBJ1-1|TRBV30|.
TGTGCCTGGAGTGTAGTTAGGGATAGGGGGAACACTGAAGCTTTCTTT
CAWSVVRDRGNTEAFF
>TRBJ1-2|TRBV18|.
TGTGCCAGCTCACCACGTGCAGGGGAAGGCTACACCTTC
CASSPRAGEGYTF
>TRBJ2-7|TRBV7-8|.
TGTGCCAGCGCCTTCGCCAGGGGGGACGAGCAGTACTTC
CASAFARGDEQYF
>TRBJ1-4|TRBV9|.
TGTGCCAGCAGCGTTGGAGTGGCTGAAAAACTGTTTTTT
CASSVGVAEKLFF
>TRBJ1-2|TRBV30|.
TGTGCCTGGAGTGTAATCCCGACGTCCAGGGACTATGGCTACACCTTC
CAWSVIPTSRDYGYTF
>TRBJ2-7|TRBV6-5|TRBD2
TGTGCCAGCAGTTACTCGGGACTAGGCGCCTACGAGCAGTACTTC
CASSYSGLGAYEQYF
>TRBJ1-3|TRBV5-1|.
TGCGCCAGCAGCTTGAACCCAGACAGGGGAAACACCATATATTTT
CASSLNPDRGNTIYF
>TRBJ1-2|TRBV5-1|.
TGCGCCAGCAGCTTGGACAGTAACTATGGCTACACCTTC
CASSLDSNYGYTF
>TRBJ1-1|TRBV19|TRBD1
TGTGCCAGTGTGACAGGGGGCGAGGAGAGGAACACTGAAGCTTTCTTT
CASVTGGEERNTEAFF
>TRBJ2-2|TRBV5-1|.
TGCGCCAGCAGCTTGTGGGGGGACACCGGGGAGCTGTTTTTT
CASSLWGDTGELFF
>TRBJ2-5|TRBV15|TRBD1
TGTGCCACCAGCAGAGATTACAGCAGGGGGCAGGAGACCCAGTACTTC
CATSRDYSRGQETQYF
>TRBJ2-5|TRBV30|.
TGTGCCTGGAGGGCGCAGGTACAAGAGACCCAGTACTTC
CAWRAQVQETQYF
>TRBJ2-7|TRBV5-1|TRBD1
TGCGCCAGTTCCTCCGGGACAGGGGGCTACGAGCAGTACTTC
CASSSGTGGYEQYF
>TRBJ2-7|TRBV7-8|.
TGTGCCAGCAGCCCTTCTCCGTGGGCCGAGCAGTACTTC
CASSPSPWAEQYF
>TRBJ2-7|TRBV25-1|.
TGTGCCAGCCTCTCCGGTAGCTCCTACGAGCAGTACTTC
CASLSGSSYEQYF
>TRBJ1-5|TRBV15|TRBD1
TGTGCCACCAGCACCCGACAGGGAATGAGCAATCAGCCCCAGCATTTT
CATSTRQGMSNQPQHF
>TRBJ1-2|TRBV6-1|TRBD1
TGTGCCAGCAGCGAATCGACAGGGGCCCCCTATGGCTACACCTTC
CASSESTGAPYGYTF
>TRBJ1-1|TRBV6-1|TRBD1
TGTGCCAGCAGCGGAGACAGGGGGCCTATCACTGAAGCTTTCTTT
CASSGDRGPITEAFF